This paragraph covers one T cell receptor beta chain sequence. Antigen specificity is unknown. These data come from a study of siplizumab effects on memory and regulatory T cells. CDR1 and CDR2 (germline): SNHLY, FYNNEI. This CDR3 spans 12 amino acids. V lost 10 bases, J lost 1 base, and 10 bases lay in between. The method was immunoSEQ multiplex PCR; TCRdb's version includes in-frame clones alone and lacks a portion of them. The sample holds 94,000 or so clones, under 95% seen once. Points from the study as a whole: The diversity of naive T cells seemed greater than that of memory cells, and their alloresponse contribution seemed major. Proliferating CD4+ or CD8+ clones, roughly 75-97% of them, lacked an assignable naive or memory phenotype. Whether the proliferating Tregs (from siplizumab cultures) were suppressive was not confirmed. Alloreactive sequences that could be traced to unstimulated CD4+ memory cells showed a significant reduction under siplizumab.

The gene calls are TRBV2 and TRBJ2-5; D possibly corresponds to TRBD2 (5 bases). Material: CD8+ T cells sorted from blood. This clonotype was obtained from a human donor in good health. CDR3 residues: CATQTIQETQYF. Here the CDR3 DNA reads TGTGCCACCCAGACTATCCAAGAGACCCAGTACTTC.